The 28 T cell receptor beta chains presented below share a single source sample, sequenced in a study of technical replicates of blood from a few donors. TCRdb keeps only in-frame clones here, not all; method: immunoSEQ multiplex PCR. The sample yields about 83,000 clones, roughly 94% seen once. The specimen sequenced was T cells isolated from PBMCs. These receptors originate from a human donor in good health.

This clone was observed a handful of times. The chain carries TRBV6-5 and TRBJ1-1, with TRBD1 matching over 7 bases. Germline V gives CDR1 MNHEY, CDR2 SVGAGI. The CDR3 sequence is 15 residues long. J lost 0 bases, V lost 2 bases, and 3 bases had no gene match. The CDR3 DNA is TGTGCCAGCAGTTACCTGGGACAGATGAACACTGAAGCTTTCTTT. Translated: CASSYLGQMNTEAFF.

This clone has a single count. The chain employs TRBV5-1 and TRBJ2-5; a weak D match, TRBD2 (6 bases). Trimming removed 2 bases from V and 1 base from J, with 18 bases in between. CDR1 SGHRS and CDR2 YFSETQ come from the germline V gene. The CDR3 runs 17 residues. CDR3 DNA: TGCGCCAGCAGCTTCCAACGGGCGGGGATACTCCAAGAGACCCAGTACTTC. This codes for CASSFQRAGILQETQYF.

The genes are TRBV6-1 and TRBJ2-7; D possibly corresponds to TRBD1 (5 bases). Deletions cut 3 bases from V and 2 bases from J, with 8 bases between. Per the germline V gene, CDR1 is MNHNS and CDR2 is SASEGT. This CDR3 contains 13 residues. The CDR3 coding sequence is TGTGCCAGCAGTGACAGGGAACCCTACGAGCAGTACTTC. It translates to CASSDREPYEQYF.

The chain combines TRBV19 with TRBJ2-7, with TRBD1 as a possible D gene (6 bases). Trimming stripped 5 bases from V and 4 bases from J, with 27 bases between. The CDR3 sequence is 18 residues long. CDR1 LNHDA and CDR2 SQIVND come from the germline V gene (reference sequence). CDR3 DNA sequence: TGTGCCAGTAGTCCGAAAGGCCCACAACAGGGCTGGCCTTACGAGCAGTACTTC. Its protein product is CASSPKGPQQGWPYEQYF.

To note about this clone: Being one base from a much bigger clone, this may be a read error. For the CDR3, the DNA is TGTGCCATCAGTGTTGGGGAGGGCACTGAAGCTTTCTTT. Protein product: CAISVGEGTEAFF. The V and J genes are TRBV10-3 and TRBJ1-1; no clear D gene. Germline-derived CDR1 and CDR2 are ENHRY and SYGVKD. CDR3 length: 13 amino acids. Trimming pared 4 bases from V and 4 bases from J, leaving 10 bases between.

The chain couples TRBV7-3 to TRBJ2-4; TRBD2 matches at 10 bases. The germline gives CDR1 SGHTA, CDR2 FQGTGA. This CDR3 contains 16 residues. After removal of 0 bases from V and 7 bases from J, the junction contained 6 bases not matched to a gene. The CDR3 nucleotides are TGTGCCAGCAGCTTAACCGGAGCGGGGGGGCCCAACATTCAGTACTTC. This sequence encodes CASSLTGAGGPNIQYF.

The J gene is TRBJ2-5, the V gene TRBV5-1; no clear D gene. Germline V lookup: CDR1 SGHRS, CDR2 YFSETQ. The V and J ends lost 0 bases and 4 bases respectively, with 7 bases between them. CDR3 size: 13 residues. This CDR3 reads CASSLAYGETQYF. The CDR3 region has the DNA TGCGCCAGCAGCTTGGCCTACGGAGAGACCCAGTACTTC.

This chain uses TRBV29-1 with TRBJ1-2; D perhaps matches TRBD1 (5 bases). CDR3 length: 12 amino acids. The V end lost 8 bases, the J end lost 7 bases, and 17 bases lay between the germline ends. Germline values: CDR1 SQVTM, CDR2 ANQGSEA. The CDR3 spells CSLYKGGAGYTF. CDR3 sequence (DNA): TGCAGCCTATATAAGGGAGGGGCTGGCTACACCTTC.

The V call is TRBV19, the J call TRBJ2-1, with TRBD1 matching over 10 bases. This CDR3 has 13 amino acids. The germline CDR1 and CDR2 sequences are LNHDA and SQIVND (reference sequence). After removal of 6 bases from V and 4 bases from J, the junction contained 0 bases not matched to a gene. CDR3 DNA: TGTGCCAGTAGGGGACAGGGGTACAATGAGCAGTTCTTC. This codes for CASRGQGYNEQFF.

Here the CDR3 reads CAISESIGGDNQPQHF. The CDR3 DNA sequence: TGTGCCATCAGTGAGTCGATTGGAGGGGACAATCAGCCCCAGCATTTT. The V and J genes are TRBV10-3 and TRBJ1-5, with TRBD1 as a possible D gene (5 bases). The CDR3 length is 16 residues. Germline values: CDR1 ENHRY, CDR2 SYGVKD. Trimming left V 0 bases short and J 3 bases short, with 12 bases between.

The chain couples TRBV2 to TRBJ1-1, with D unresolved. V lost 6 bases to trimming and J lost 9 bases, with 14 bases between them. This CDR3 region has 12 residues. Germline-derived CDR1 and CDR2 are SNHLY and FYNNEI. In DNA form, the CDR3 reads TGTGCCAGCAGAGTTGGCTTAACGAAAGCTTTCTTT. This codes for CASRVGLTKAFF.

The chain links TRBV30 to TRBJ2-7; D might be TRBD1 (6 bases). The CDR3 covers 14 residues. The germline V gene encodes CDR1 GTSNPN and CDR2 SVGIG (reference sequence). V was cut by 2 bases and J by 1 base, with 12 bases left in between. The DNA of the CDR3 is TGTGCCTGGAGTTTGCAAGGGGGATCCTACGAGCAGTACTTC. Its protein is CAWSLQGGSYEQYF.

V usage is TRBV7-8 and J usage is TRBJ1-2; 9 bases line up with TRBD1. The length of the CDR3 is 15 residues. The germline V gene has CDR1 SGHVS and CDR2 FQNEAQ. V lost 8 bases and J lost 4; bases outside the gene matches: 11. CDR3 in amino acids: CASGQGQGSIYGYTF. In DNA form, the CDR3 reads TGTGCCAGCGGACAGGGGCAGGGTAGTATCTATGGCTACACCTTC. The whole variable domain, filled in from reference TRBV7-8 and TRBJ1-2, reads GAGVSQSPRYKVAKRGQDVALRCDPISGHVSLFWYQQALGQGPEFLTYFQNEAQLDKSGLPSDRFFAERPEGSVSTLKIQRTQQEDSAVYLCASGQGQGSIYGYTFGSGTRLTVV.

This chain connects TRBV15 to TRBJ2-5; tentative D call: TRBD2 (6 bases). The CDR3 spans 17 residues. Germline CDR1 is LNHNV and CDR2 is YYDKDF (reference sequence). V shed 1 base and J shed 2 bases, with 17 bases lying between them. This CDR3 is CATSRGLRRDPQETQYF. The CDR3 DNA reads TGTGCCACCAGCAGAGGTTTACGGCGGGACCCACAAGAGACCCAGTACTTC.

The CDR3 DNA is TGTGCCAGCAGCTCGGGGTGGCGGGCGCAGTATTTT. The encoded protein is CASSSGWRAQYF. The V gene is TRBV7-9, the J gene TRBJ2-3, with TRBD2 as a possible D gene (5 bases). CDR3 length equals 12 residues. The germline V and J ends were trimmed by 4 bases and 10 bases, with 12 bases remaining between them. Per germline, CDR1 SEHNR and CDR2 FQNEAQ (reference sequence).

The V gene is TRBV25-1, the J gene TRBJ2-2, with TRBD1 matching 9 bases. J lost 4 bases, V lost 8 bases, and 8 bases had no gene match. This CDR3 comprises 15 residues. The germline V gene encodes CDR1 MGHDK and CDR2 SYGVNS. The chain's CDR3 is CASRTGGWSTGELFF. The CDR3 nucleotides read TGTGCCAGCCGCACAGGGGGCTGGAGCACCGGGGAGCTGTTTTTT.

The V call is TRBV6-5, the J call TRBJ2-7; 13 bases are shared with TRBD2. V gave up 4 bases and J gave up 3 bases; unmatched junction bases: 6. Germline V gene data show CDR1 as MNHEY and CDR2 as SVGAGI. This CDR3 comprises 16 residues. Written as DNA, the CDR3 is TGTGCCAGCAGTTCAGGACTAGCGGGAGATTTCTACGAGCAGTACTTC. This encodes CASSSGLAGDFYEQYF.

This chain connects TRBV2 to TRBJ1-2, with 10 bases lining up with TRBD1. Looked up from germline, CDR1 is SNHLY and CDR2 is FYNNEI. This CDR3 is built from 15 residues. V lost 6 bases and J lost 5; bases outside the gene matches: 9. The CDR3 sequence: CASRNNDRGLYGYTF. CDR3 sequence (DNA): TGTGCCAGCAGGAATAATGACAGGGGGCTTTATGGCTACACCTTC.

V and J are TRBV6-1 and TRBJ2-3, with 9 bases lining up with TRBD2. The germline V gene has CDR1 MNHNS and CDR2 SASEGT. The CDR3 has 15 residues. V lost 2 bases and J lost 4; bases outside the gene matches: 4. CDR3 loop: CASSEIAGVSDTQYF. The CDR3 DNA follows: TGTGCCAGCAGTGAAATAGCGGGAGTTTCAGATACGCAGTATTTT.

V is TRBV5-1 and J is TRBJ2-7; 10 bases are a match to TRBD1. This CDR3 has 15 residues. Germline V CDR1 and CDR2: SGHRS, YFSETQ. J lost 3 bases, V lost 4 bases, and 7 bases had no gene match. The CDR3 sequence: CASSARGTGVYEQYF. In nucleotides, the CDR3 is TGCGCCAGCAGCGCCCGCGGGACAGGGGTCTACGAGCAGTACTTC. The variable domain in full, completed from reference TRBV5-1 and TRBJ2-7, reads KAGVTQTPRYLIKTRGQQVTLSCSPISGHRSVSWYQQTPGQGLQFLFEYFSETQRNKGNFPGRFSGRQFSNSRSEMNVSTLELGDSALYLCASSARGTGVYEQYFGPGTRLTVT.

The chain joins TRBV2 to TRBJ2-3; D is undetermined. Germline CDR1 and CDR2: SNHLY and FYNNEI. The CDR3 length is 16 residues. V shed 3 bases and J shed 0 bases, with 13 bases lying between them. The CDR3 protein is CASSDLSATSTDTQYF. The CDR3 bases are TGTGCCAGCAGTGACCTGTCGGCGACAAGCACAGATACGCAGTATTTT.

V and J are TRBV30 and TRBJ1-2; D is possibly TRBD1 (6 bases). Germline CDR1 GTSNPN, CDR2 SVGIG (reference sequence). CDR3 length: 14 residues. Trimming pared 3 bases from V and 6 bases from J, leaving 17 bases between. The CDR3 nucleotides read TGTGCCTGGAGCGCCCCCCAGGGGAGGGATGGCTACACCTTC. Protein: CAWSAPQGRDGYTF. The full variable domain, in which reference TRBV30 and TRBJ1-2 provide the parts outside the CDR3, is SQTIHQWPATLVQPVGSPLSLECTVEGTSNPNLYWYRQAAGRGLQLLFYSVGIGQISSEVPQNLSASRPQDRQFILSSKKLLLSDSGFYLCAWSAPQGRDGYTFGSGTRLTVV.

CDR3 nucleotide sequence: TGTGCCAGCAGTTTATCGGAGGGTCCCTTCCTCCCCCTCCACTTT. As protein: CASSLSEGPFLPLHF. V usage is TRBV27 and J usage is TRBJ1-6; the D is unclear. The CDR3 has 15 amino acids. V was pared by 0 bases and J by 13 bases, with 16 bases between. The germline V gene has CDR1 MNHEY and CDR2 SMNVEV (reference sequence).

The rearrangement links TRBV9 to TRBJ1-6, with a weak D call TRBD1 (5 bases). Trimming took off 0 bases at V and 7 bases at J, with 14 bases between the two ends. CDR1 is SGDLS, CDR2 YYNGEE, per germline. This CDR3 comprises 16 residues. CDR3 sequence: CASSVGVRERNSPLHF. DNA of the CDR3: TGTGCCAGCAGCGTAGGAGTCAGGGAAAGGAATTCACCCCTCCACTTT.

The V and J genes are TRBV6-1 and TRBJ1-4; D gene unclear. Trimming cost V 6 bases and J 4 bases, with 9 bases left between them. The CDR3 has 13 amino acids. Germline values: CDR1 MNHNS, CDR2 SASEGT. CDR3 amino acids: CASRTRRNEKLFF. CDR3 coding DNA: TGTGCCAGCAGGACAAGACGTAATGAAAAACTGTTTTTT.

CDR3 coding DNA: TGTGCCAGCAGTCGCGGGGGTGGGAGGAAGGGAGAGACCCAGTACTTC. Amino acids: CASSRGGGRKGETQYF. The J gene is TRBJ2-5, the V gene TRBV6-6, with 7 nucleotides matching TRBD2. The length of the CDR3 is 16 residues. J was trimmed by 4 bases and V by 5 bases; bases with no gene match: 13. Germline V gene sequence: CDR1 MNHNY, CDR2 SVGAGI (reference sequence).

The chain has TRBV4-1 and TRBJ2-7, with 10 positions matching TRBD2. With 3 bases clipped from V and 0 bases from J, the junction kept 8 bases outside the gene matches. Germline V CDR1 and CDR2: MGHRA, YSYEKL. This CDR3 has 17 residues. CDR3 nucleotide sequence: TGCGCCAGCAGCCAGAGGCCTGGGACTAGCGACTCCTACGAGCAGTACTTC. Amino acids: CASSQRPGTSDSYEQYF.

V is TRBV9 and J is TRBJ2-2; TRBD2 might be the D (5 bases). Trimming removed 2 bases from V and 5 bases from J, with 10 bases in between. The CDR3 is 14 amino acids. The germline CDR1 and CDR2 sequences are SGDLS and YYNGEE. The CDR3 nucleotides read TGTGCCAGCAGCGTTACTAGAATGACCGGGGAGCTGTTTTTT. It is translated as CASSVTRMTGELFF.